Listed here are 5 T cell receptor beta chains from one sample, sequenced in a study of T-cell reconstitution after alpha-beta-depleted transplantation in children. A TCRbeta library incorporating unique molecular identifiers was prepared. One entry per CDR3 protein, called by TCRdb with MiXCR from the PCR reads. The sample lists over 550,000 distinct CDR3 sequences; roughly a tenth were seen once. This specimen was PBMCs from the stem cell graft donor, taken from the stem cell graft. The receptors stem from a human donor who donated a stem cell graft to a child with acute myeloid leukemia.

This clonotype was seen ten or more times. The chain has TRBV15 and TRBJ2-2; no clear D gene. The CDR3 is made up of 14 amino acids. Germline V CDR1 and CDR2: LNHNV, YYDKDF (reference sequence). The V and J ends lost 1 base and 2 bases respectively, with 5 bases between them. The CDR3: CATSRALNTGELFF. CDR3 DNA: TGTGCCACCAGCAGAGCACTAAACACCGGGGAGCTGTTTTTT.

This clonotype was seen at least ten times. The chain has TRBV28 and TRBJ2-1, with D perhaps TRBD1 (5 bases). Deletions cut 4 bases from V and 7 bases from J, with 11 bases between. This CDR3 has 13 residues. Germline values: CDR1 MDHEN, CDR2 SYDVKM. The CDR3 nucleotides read TGTGCCAGCAGTTCCCCTTACAGGAATGAGCAGTTCTTC. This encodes CASSSPYRNEQFF.

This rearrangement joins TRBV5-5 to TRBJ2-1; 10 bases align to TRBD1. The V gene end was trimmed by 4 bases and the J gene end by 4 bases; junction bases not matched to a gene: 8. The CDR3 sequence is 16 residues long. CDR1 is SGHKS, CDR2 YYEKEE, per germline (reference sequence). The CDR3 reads CASSGMGQGRYNEQFF. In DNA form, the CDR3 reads TGTGCCAGCAGCGGGATGGGACAGGGGCGATACAATGAGCAGTTCTTC.

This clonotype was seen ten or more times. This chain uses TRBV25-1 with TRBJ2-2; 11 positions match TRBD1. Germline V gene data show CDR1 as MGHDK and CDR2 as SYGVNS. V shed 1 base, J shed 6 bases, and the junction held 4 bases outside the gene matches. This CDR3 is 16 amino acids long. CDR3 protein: CASSELRDRGAGELFF. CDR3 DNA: TGTGCCAGCAGTGAATTGAGGGACAGGGGGGCCGGGGAGCTGTTTTTT.

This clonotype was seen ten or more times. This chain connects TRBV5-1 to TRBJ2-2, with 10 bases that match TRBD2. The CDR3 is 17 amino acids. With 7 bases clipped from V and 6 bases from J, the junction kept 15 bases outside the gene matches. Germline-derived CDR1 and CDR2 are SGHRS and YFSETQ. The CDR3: CASGSSGSSSGSGELFF. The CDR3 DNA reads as TGCGCCAGCGGGTCTAGCGGGAGTTCTTCAGGTTCCGGGGAGCTGTTTTTT.